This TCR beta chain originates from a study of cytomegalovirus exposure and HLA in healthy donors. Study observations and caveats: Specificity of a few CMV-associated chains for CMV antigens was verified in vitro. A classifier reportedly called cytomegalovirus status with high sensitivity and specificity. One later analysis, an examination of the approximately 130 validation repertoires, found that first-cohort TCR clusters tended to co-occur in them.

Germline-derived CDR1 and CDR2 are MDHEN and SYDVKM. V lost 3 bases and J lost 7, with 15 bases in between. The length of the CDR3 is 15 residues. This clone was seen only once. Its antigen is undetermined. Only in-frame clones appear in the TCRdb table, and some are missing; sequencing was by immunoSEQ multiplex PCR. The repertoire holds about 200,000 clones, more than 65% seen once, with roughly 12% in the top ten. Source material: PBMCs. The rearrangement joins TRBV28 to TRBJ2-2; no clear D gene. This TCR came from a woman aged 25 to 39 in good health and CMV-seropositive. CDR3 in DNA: TGTGCCAGCAGTTTCTCCACATACCTTGACGGGGAGCTGTTTTTT. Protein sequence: CASSFSTYLDGELFF.